The clone carrying this T cell receptor beta chain was seen more than once but under ten times. The antigen is unknown. This sample is part of a study of radiotherapy plus CTLA-4 blockade in lung cancer. Study overall: Objective responses were documented in around a sixth of patients, with disease control in approximately 31%.

Study results and caveats: Interferon-beta and early blood T cell clone dynamics reportedly predicted response best. TCR clones originating in tumors grew in number in blood after radiotherapy plus ipilimumab.

Germline lookup yields CDR1 MNHEY and CDR2 SVGAGI. This CDR3 comprises 12 residues. Trimming took off 10 bases at V and 5 bases at J, with 15 bases between the two ends. Sequencing was performed with immunoSEQ multiplex PCR; in TCRdb, only in-frame clones are kept and a portion is missing. The sample lists about 68,000 clones; 70% to 85% were seen once. CTLA-4 blockade using ipilimumab, together with focal radiation, was received by patients with chemo-refractory metastatic non-small-cell lung cancer. This chain uses TRBV6-5 with TRBJ2-7; tentative D call: TRBD1 (6 bases). The specimen comprised peripheral blood, sampled from a patient treated with radiotherapy plus ipilimumab. This clonotype was sampled from a human donor with non-small cell lung cancer who had a complete response to radiotherapy plus ipilimumab. The DNA of the CDR3 is TGTGCCACTCGGCAGGGGCGGGACGAGCAGTACGTC. Protein sequence: CATRQGRDEQYV.